This T cell receptor (beta chain) was sequenced for a study of blood T cell repertoires in COVID-19 (TCRdb year 2020). Some background on the complete study: The collaborator samples originated in the United States, Italy and Spain and spanned the acute and convalescent phases of COVID-19. Samples were obtained from the ongoing ImmuneRACE study (first 160 participants) and from about 1,300 subjects provided by 6 global collaborators. Nearly every sample came with metadata listing a de-identified subject ID, COVID-19 status, age in years and sex. The material from the prospective study consisted of cDNA or gDNA derived from T cells, B-cell-depleted T cells, or PBMCs. The repertoires were made available in a free public database intended to serve as a resource for research on the immune response to SARS-CoV-2. The dataset comprised deeply sampled blood TCRbeta repertoires from subjects exposed to, actively infected with, or recovered from COVID-19. Where HLA class I and class II types were available, the types were taken from metadata supplied by the sample provider, not from assay-based typing. General study outcomes and caveats: The amount of clinical and demographic metadata varied by source and participant and was provided uncurated.

The CDR1 and CDR2 encoded by the germline V gene (reference sequence) are GTSNPN and SVGIG. V sheds 7 bases and J sheds 1 base, leaving 20 bases between their ends. From the cysteine through the phenylalanine, the CDR3 covers 16 amino acids. Only the CDR3 DNA is retained, 48 bases long and in frame from the first base. TCRbeta CDR3 regions were amplified from genomic DNA using the immunoSEQ Assay, a bias-controlled multiplex PCR. Per the original workflow: Nucleated cell counts per sample were estimated from amplification of reference gene primers within the assay. To quantify the absolute abundance of each unique TCRbeta CDR3 rearrangement, sequence reads were collapsed and filtered. For each sample, productive Simpson clonality was calculated as the square root of Simpson's diversity index across productive rearrangements. TCRdb obtained this table from immuneACCESS and retained in-frame rearrangements with V and J assigned. These tables miss some clones; where compared with another copy, unresolved V genes account for less than half of the shortfall, and the remainder is unexplained. V and J calls and clone size are those listed in that table; D and trimming were worked out from the DNA. Recorded for this sample are roughly 43,000 clones; around nine tenths of them occurred a single time. 4.5% to 5% of the sample is in the top ten clones.

Whole blood was collected in K2EDTA tubes by collaborating institutions according to the institutions' own protocols. Collaborator samples were shipped for TCRbeta analysis as frozen whole blood, isolated PBMCs, or DNA extracted from either sample type. In the case of this clone: The specificity of this receptor is unknown. No qualities accompany the bases; no much larger clone lies one base away.

The TCR originated in a human donor in a cohort sampled during active COVID-19. Source material: peripheral blood. The sequence is built from TRBV30 and TRBJ1-5; matching of 5 bases hints at TRBD1 as the D gene. The nucleotide sequence reads TGTGCCTTCACCCCAGCCGGACACCCGAGCAATCAGCCCCAGCATTTT. Translation gives CAFTPAGHPSNQPQHF.